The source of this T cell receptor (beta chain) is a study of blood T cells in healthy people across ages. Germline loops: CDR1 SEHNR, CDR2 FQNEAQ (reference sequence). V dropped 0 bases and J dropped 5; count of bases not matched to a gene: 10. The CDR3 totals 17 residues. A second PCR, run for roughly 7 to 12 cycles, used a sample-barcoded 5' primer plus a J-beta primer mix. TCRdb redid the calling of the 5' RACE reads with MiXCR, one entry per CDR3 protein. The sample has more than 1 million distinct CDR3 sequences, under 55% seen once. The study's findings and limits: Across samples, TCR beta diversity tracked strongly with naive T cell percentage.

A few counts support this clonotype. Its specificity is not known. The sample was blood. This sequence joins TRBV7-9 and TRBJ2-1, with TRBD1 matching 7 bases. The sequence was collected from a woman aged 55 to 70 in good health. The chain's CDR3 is CASSLAREQGSNNEQFF. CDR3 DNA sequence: TGTGCCAGCAGCTTAGCGAGGGAACAGGGGTCGAACAATGAGCAGTTCTTC.